The 7 T cell receptor beta chains reported below all come from one sample, sequenced in a study of T cells in Graves' hyperthyroidism and ophthalmopathy. Researchers amplified the TCR beta CDR3 regions from RNA transcripts. Initially, a first-round RT-PCR of the TCR CDR3 employed the HTBI primer set. TCRdb analysed the multiplex PCR reads with MiXCR anew, one entry per CDR3 protein. The sample lists 550,000 to 700,000 distinct CDR3 sequences, roughly 15% occurring once. The sequencing sample was made of blood. Every receptor here comes from a woman aged 40 to 50 with Graves' ophthalmopathy.

This clonotype has only one observation. A much larger clone is a single base away; this may be a read error. The genes are TRBV11-2 and TRBJ2-7; the match to TRBD2 covers 9 bases. The CDR3 length is 14 residues. Germline CDR1 SGHAT, CDR2 FQNNGV. J was trimmed by 2 bases and V by 6 bases; bases with no gene match: 5. CDR3 sequence (DNA): TGTGCCAGCAGAGAATCTAGCGGGACCTACGAGCAGTACTTC. The encoded protein is CASRESSGTYEQYF.

This clonotype has a count of ten or more. V and J are TRBV27 and TRBJ2-7, with a possible D match to TRBD2 (5 bases). The V end lost 2 bases, the J end lost 6 bases, and 14 bases lay between the germline ends. Germline V lookup: CDR1 MNHEY, CDR2 SMNVEV (reference sequence). The CDR3 totals 14 residues. Written as DNA, the CDR3 is TGTGCCAGCAGTTTAGAGGGAAACGCCGGCGAGCAGTACTTC. Translating it yields CASSLEGNAGEQYF.

This clonotype has at least ten counts. This chain links TRBV12-3 or TRBV12-4 with TRBJ2-7, with TRBD2 matching over 9 bases. The CDR3 runs to 14 residues. V dropped 6 bases and J dropped 2; count of bases not matched to a gene: 5. Here the CDR3 reads CASSRSGSTYEQYF. Written as DNA, the CDR3 is TGTGCCAGCAGCCGTAGCGGGAGTACCTACGAGCAGTACTTC.

This clonotype occurred many times. This chain links TRBV28 with TRBJ1-1; D gene ambiguous. This CDR3 is 14 amino acids long. The germline CDR1 and CDR2 sequences are MDHEN and SYDVKM. Between the trimmed V and J ends, which lost 10 bases and 0 bases, there was a span of 15 bases. DNA for the CDR3: TGTGCCACCTACTCCCGGGAGATGAACACTGAAGCTTTCTTT. Protein: CATYSREMNTEAFF.

This clonotype occurred many times. The J gene is TRBJ2-4, the V gene TRBV11-2; D is ambiguous. The CDR3 sequence is 14 residues long. The V end was cut by 2 bases, the J end by 7 bases, with 12 bases between. CDR1 and CDR2 from the germline V gene are SGHAT and FQNNGV. DNA for the CDR3: TGTGCCAGCAGCTTACGAACTCCTGACAACATTCAGTACTTC. This encodes CASSLRTPDNIQYF.

This clonotype was detected ten times or more. V usage is TRBV20-1 and J usage is TRBJ2-7; TRBD2 matches 14 bases. This CDR3 is 17 amino acids long. Germline-derived CDR1 and CDR2 are DFQATT and SNEGSKA (reference sequence). With 2 bases clipped from V and 5 bases from J, the junction kept 11 bases outside the gene matches. The CDR3 here is CSARRIPGTSGSNEQYF. CDR3 DNA: TGCAGTGCTAGACGCATACCCGGGACTAGCGGGAGTAACGAGCAGTACTTC.

The gene calls are TRBV5-1 and TRBJ1-1; 7 nucleotides match TRBD1. V lost 1 base to trimming and J lost 3 bases; unmatched junction nucleotides: 9. Germline lookup yields CDR1 SGHRS and CDR2 YFSETQ. The CDR3 is 16 residues long. The CDR3 nucleotides are TGCGCCAGCAGCTTGATGGGGACAGTGTCGTACACTGAAGCTTTCTTT. Residues: CASSLMGTVSYTEAFF.